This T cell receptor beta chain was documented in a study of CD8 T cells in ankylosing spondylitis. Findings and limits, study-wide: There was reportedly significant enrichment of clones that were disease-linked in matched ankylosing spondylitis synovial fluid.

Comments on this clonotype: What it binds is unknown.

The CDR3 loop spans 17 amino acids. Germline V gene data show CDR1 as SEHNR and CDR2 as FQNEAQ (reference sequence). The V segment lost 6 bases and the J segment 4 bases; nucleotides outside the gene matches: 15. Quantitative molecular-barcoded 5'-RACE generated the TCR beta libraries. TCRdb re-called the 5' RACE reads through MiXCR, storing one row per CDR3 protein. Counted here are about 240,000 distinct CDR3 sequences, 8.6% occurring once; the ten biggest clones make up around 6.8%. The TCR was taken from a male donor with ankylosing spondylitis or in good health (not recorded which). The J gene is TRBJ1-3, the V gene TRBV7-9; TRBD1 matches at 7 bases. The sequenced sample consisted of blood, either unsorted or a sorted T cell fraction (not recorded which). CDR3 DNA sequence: TGTGCCAGCAGGGGTGGGACAGACACACGGCCCGGAAACACCATATATTTT. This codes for CASRGGTDTRPGNTIYF. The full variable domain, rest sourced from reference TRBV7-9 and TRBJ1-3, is DTGVSQNPRHKITKRGQNVTFRCDPISEHNRLYWYRQTLGQGPEFLTYFQNEAQLEKSRLLSDRFSAERPKGSFSTLEIQRTEQGDSAMYLCASRGGTDTRPGNTIYFGEGSWLTVV.